The sequence of this T cell receptor beta chain was determined in a study of blood T cell repertoires in COVID-19. Study in general: The analysed material was cDNA or gDNA that came from T cells, B-cell-depleted T cells, or PBMCs.

Individuals aged about 18 to 89 years were recruited from approximately 22 US areas. In the authors' methods: Nucleated cell number was recorded as an estimate derived from reference gene primer amplification. Profiled with immunoSEQ multiplex PCR; TCRdb holds only in-frame clones, not every one. The DNA gave D and trimming, while V, J and clone size come from that table. This sample has approximately 450,000 clones; around 87% occur once, and the top ten carry roughly 1.1%. This clone was seen repeatedly, ten times or more. The sample comprised PBMCs or T cells enriched from blood (not recorded which). This clonotype was obtained from a man aged 25-45 years who had recovered from COVID-19.

CDR3 coding DNA: TGCGCCAGCAGCCGGAGTGCCGGAAACACCATATATTTT. It is translated as CASSRSAGNTIYF. The chain links TRBV10-1 to TRBJ1-3; D unresolved. The CDR3 extends over 13 amino acids. Trimming stripped 6 bases from V and 4 bases from J, with 10 bases between. Looked up from germline, CDR1 is WNHNN and CDR2 is SYGVQD (reference sequence).